This T cell receptor (beta chain) was sequenced for a study of cytomegalovirus exposure and HLA in healthy donors. Study outcomes and limitations: Most TCR sequences proved rare, with some public TCRs found in many donors.

Points on this clone: What it binds is unknown.

Germline V gives CDR1 SEHNR, CDR2 FQNEAQ (reference sequence). Trimming took 3 bases from V and 2 from J, leaving 6 bases between them. This CDR3 contains 13 residues. Clones were sequenced by immunoSEQ multiplex PCR, and TCRdb holds only the in-frame ones, with some missing. The table has about 110,000 clones, roughly 90% seen once. This chain connects TRBV7-9 to TRBJ2-3; no reliable D call. The sample taken for sequencing was PBMCs. This TCR came from a woman in her late teens or twenties in good health and CMV-seropositive. The CDR3 loop is CASSFSDTDTQYF. The CDR3 coding sequence is TGTGCCAGCAGCTTCTCAGACACAGATACGCAGTATTTT.